The 27 T cell receptor beta chains below were found in one sample sequenced in a study of shared clonotypes between healthy human individuals. Measured with immunoSEQ multiplex PCR; TCRdb has only the in-frame clones, and not every one. The table lists about 1,800,000 clones, roughly 94% of them singletons. Naive CD8 cells lacked CD45RO, underwent positive selection for CCR7 and left out terminally differentiated effector memory CD45RA+ cells. Sequencing was carried out using naive CD8+ T cells sorted from blood. All receptors come from a man younger than 35 in good health.

The V gene is TRBV27, the J gene TRBJ2-7; no clear D. The CDR3 spans 16 residues. V lost 6 bases and J 0 bases, leaving 18 bases between the germline ends. The germline CDR1 and CDR2 sequences are MNHEY and SMNVEV (reference sequence). The CDR3 DNA reads TGTGCCAGCAGCCCCAGTTGGGGTACCAACTCCTACGAGCAGTACTTC. Its protein product is CASSPSWGTNSYEQYF.

The rearrangement joins TRBV7-9 to TRBJ2-7, with D hard to call. CDR1 is SEHNR, CDR2 FQNEAQ, per germline (reference sequence). V was trimmed by 5 bases and J by 2 bases, leaving 13 bases between them. The CDR3 has 14 amino acids. The CDR3 is CASSPPYRPYEQYF. The CDR3, as DNA: TGTGCCAGCAGCCCACCTTACCGCCCCTACGAGCAGTACTTC. Looking up the rest from reference TRBV7-9 and TRBJ2-7 gives the full variable domain: DTGVSQNPRHKITKRGQNVTFRCDPISEHNRLYWYRQTLGQGPEFLTYFQNEAQLEKSRLLSDRFSAERPKGSFSTLEIQRTEQGDSAMYLCASSPPYRPYEQYFGPGTRLTVT.

There are a few counts of this clone. The rearrangement links TRBV30 to TRBJ1-1, with D maybe TRBD1 (5 bases). V lost 7 bases and J 1 base, leaving 10 bases between the germline ends. CDR1 and CDR2 (germline): GTSNPN, SVGIG (reference sequence). The CDR3 consists of 12 residues. The CDR3 DNA sequence: TGTGCCTTCGGGGGTGGGAACACTGAAGCTTTCTTT. Protein sequence: CAFGGGNTEAFF.

The chain has TRBV5-4 and TRBJ2-2; 7 positions match TRBD2. Germline CDR1 reads SGHNT; CDR2 reads YYREEE (reference sequence). J lost 4 bases, V lost 4 bases, and 7 bases had no gene match. The CDR3 length is 15 residues. CDR3 DNA: TGTGCCAGCAGCCCCTCGGGGGGTACCACCGGGGAGCTGTTTTTT. Amino acid sequence: CASSPSGGTTGELFF.

The count of this clone is one. The rearrangement uses TRBV6-1 and TRBJ2-1, with 12 nucleotides matching TRBD2. The length of the CDR3 is 14 residues. From germline, CDR1 is MNHNS and CDR2 SASEGT. The J segment lost 6 bases and the V segment lost 10 bases, leaving 7 bases of the junction unmatched. This CDR3 reads CATMTSGSSNEQFF. The CDR3 nucleotides read TGTGCCACTATGACTAGCGGGAGTAGCAATGAGCAGTTCTTC.

The V and J genes are TRBV5-6 and TRBJ2-7; D call uncertain. Germline V gene lookup returns CDR1 SGHDT and CDR2 YYEEEE. With 0 bases removed from V and 2 bases from J, the gap between germline ends came to 3 bases. This CDR3 comprises 12 residues. CDR3 amino acids: CASSLVAYEQYF. CDR3 DNA sequence: TGTGCCAGCAGCTTGGTGGCCTACGAGCAGTACTTC.

The CDR3 spells CASSPWDSQYEQYF. The CDR3 nucleotides are TGTGCCAGTAGTCCCTGGGACAGCCAATACGAGCAGTACTTC. The chain combines TRBV19 with TRBJ2-7; 7 positions match TRBD1. There are 14 residues in the CDR3. Trimming took 5 bases from V and 4 from J; bases not matched to a gene: 8. Germline lookup yields CDR1 LNHDA and CDR2 SQIVND (reference sequence).

The rearrangement uses TRBV7-9 and TRBJ2-5; D gene unclear. Germline lookup yields CDR1 SEHNR and CDR2 FQNEAQ (reference sequence). Trimming took off 6 bases at V and 2 bases at J, with 10 bases between the two ends. The CDR3 is made up of 13 amino acids. CDR3 DNA sequence: TGTGCCAGCAGGTTGGGCCGACAAGAGACCCAGTACTTC. It is translated as CASRLGRQETQYF.

On this clone itself: The sample carries other DNA sequences with the same CDR3. This sequence joins TRBV30 and TRBJ2-7; 7 bases align to TRBD1. There are 13 residues in the CDR3. Germline CDR1 reads GTSNPN; CDR2 reads SVGIG (reference sequence). J lost 4 bases, V lost 0 bases, and 3 bases had no gene match. The CDR3 coding sequence is TGTGCCTGGAGTGTAGGCAGGGGGTACGAGCAGTACTTC. This codes for CAWSVGRGYEQYF.

V usage is TRBV7-9 and J usage is TRBJ2-1; TRBD2 matches 7 bases. The CDR3 is 17 amino acids. The germline CDR1 and CDR2 sequences are SEHNR and FQNEAQ (reference sequence). With 4 bases clipped from V and 8 bases from J, the junction kept 17 bases outside the gene matches. The DNA for the CDR3 is TGTGCCAGCAGCTCAATTAGGCTTGAGGGGAGGGCTGATGAGCAGTTCTTC. This codes for CASSSIRLEGRADEQFF.

V and J are TRBV10-1 and TRBJ1-6; 10 nucleotides align to TRBD1. CDR1 and CDR2 (germline): WNHNN, SYGVQD (reference sequence). J was trimmed by 7 bases and V by 9 bases; bases with no gene match: 9. This CDR3 region has 15 residues. DNA for the CDR3: TGCGCCAGAATCAACCCGGACAGGGGGAATTCACCCCTCCACTTT. Encoded protein: CARINPDRGNSPLHF.

The DNA of the CDR3 is TGTGCCAGCAGTTCGAATCAGGGGTCTGAAGCTTTCTTT. Translation gives CASSSNQGSEAFF. The chain recombines TRBV6-5 with TRBJ1-1, with a weak D call TRBD1 (6 bases). The germline CDR1 and CDR2 sequences are MNHEY and SVGAGI. Trimming stripped 4 bases from V and 6 bases from J, with 12 bases between. The CDR3 length is 13 residues.

V usage is TRBV9 and J usage is TRBJ2-1; D ambiguous. The CDR3 runs to 15 residues. Germline assignment: CDR1 SGDLS and CDR2 YYNGEE. Trimming took off 4 bases at V and 0 bases at J, with 11 bases between the two ends. This chain's CDR3 is CASSSRVDSYNEQFF. The CDR3 DNA sequence: TGTGCCAGCAGCTCCCGTGTCGACTCCTACAATGAGCAGTTCTTC.

A word on this clone: The same CDR3 also results from other DNA sequences found in this sample. The J gene is TRBJ2-3, the V gene TRBV5-4; 11 bases are shared with TRBD2. The CDR3 is made up of 15 amino acids. The junction had 4 bases not matched to a gene; V was cut back by 2 bases and J by 5 bases. Germline CDR1 is SGHNT and CDR2 is YYREEE (reference sequence). CDR3 loop: CASSFSGGAGDTQYF. The CDR3 bases are TGTGCCAGCAGCTTTAGCGGGGGGGCGGGAGATACGCAGTATTTT.

The genes are TRBV6-5 and TRBJ2-1; possibly TRBD1 for D (5 bases). Per germline, CDR1 MNHEY and CDR2 SVGAGI. The CDR3 runs 13 residues. V lost 1 base to trimming and J lost 10 bases, with 11 bases between them. The CDR3 spells CASSYFSQAEQFF. The CDR3 DNA reads as TGTGCCAGCAGTTACTTTTCACAGGCGGAGCAGTTCTTC.

The rearrangement links TRBV2 to TRBJ2-3; TRBD2 is a possible D gene (6 bases). CDR1 is SNHLY, CDR2 FYNNEI, per germline. Trimming took 10 bases from V and 3 from J, leaving 26 bases between them. This CDR3 has 17 amino acids. CDR3 residues: CAIPTRRAPPGTDTQYF. The CDR3 region has the DNA TGTGCCATCCCGACTCGGAGGGCCCCCCCTGGGACAGATACGCAGTATTTT.

The chain uses TRBV7-2 and TRBJ2-1; TRBD2 matches 8 bases. This CDR3 comprises 14 residues. Germline-derived CDR1 and CDR2 are SGHTA and FQGNSA. V was clipped by 1 base and J by 9 bases; unmatched bases: 5. The CDR3 DNA is TGTGCCAGCAGCTTAGACAGCGGGAGTGCTGAGCAGTTCTTC. It codes for CASSLDSGSAEQFF.

V is TRBV29-1 and J is TRBJ2-7, with D perhaps TRBD2 (6 bases). Trimming left V 0 bases short and J 5 bases short, with 8 bases between. The germline V gene encodes CDR1 SQVTM and CDR2 ANQGSEA. This CDR3 spans 12 amino acids. CDR3 DNA sequence: TGCAGCGTTGAAGAAGGCGGGAACGAGCAGTACTTC. Its protein product is CSVEEGGNEQYF.

The chain joins TRBV6-6 to TRBJ2-7; no firm D call. V lost 2 bases, J lost 2 bases, and 10 bases lay in between. The germline gives CDR1 MNHNY, CDR2 SVGAGI (reference sequence). The CDR3 runs 14 residues. The CDR3 region is CASSYEWVTYEQYF. The CDR3 DNA sequence: TGTGCCAGCAGTTACGAGTGGGTAACCTACGAGCAGTACTTC.

V usage is TRBV27 and J usage is TRBJ2-5; unclear D gene. The CDR3 runs 14 residues. CDR1 MNHEY and CDR2 SMNVEV come from the germline V gene (reference sequence). V lost 2 bases, J lost 4 bases, and 11 bases lay in between. This chain's CDR3 is CASSLNWDRETQYF. The CDR3 DNA reads TGTGCCAGCAGTTTAAACTGGGATCGAGAGACCCAGTACTTC.

The CDR3 DNA reads TGCAGTTCCACCACCACAGATACGCAGTATTTT. This translates into CSSTTTDTQYF. The chain joins TRBV29-1 to TRBJ2-3; D remains unclear. This CDR3 spans 11 amino acids. Germline V gene lookup returns CDR1 SQVTM and CDR2 ANQGSEA.

The chain couples TRBV2 to TRBJ2-1, with 13 nucleotides matching TRBD2. This CDR3 contains 20 residues. CDR1 SNHLY and CDR2 FYNNEI come from the germline V gene. J lost 2 bases, V lost 7 bases, and 17 bases had no gene match. The CDR3 DNA sequence: TGTGCCAGCACCCCTCTGGCCGGGACTAGCGGGAAAGCTACCTACAATGAGCAGTTCTTC. Translation: CASTPLAGTSGKATYNEQFF. Full variable domain (outside the CDR3, taken from reference TRBV2 and TRBJ2-1): EPEVTQTPSHQVTQMGQEVILRCVPISNHLYFYWYRQILGQKVEFLVSFYNNEISEKSEIFDDQFSVERPDGSNFTLKIRSTKLEDSAMYFCASTPLAGTSGKATYNEQFFGPGTRLTVL.

Comments on this clone: Within the sample, other DNA sequences also encode this same CDR3. This chain links TRBV28 with TRBJ2-7; D assignment may be TRBD1 or TRBD2 (5 bases each). V lost 2 bases to trimming and J lost 3 bases, with 8 bases between them. CDR3 length: 13 residues. Germline V CDR1 and CDR2: MDHEN, SYDVKM. The CDR3 here is CASSLGGYYEQYF. Written as DNA, the CDR3 is TGTGCCAGCAGTTTAGGGGGTTACTACGAGCAGTACTTC.

This sequence joins TRBV6-5 and TRBJ2-7; D may be TRBD1 (5 bases). The V end lost 5 bases, the J end lost 3 bases, and 14 bases lay between the germline ends. Germline lookup yields CDR1 MNHEY and CDR2 SVGAGI. CDR3 size: 14 residues. The CDR3 bases are TGTGCCAGCAGTCGGATTGACAGAAACTACGAGCAGTACTTC. Translating it yields CASSRIDRNYEQYF.

The rearrangement joins TRBV4-3 to TRBJ2-1, with 11 bases matching TRBD2. J was trimmed by 5 bases and V by 3 bases; bases with no gene match: 6. This CDR3 is 16 amino acids long. Germline V lookup: CDR1 LGHNA, CDR2 YSLEER. CDR3 coding DNA: TGCGCCAGCAGCCAGCTACTAGCGGGAGAGGACAATGAGCAGTTCTTC. It codes for CASSQLLAGEDNEQFF.

Of note for this clone: Other DNA sequences from this sample encode an identical CDR3 as well. The chain couples TRBV5-6 to TRBJ2-3; D gene ambiguous. The CDR3 length is 12 residues. Trimming took 2 bases from V and 3 from J, leaving 4 bases between them. Looked up from germline, CDR1 is SGHDT and CDR2 is YYEEEE. DNA for the CDR3: TGTGCCAGCAGCTTTGGGACAGATACGCAGTATTTT. It codes for CASSFGTDTQYF.

The chain is built from TRBV29-1 and TRBJ1-1; no clear D. Trimming took 3 bases from V and 2 from J, leaving 7 bases between them. Looked up from germline, CDR1 is SQVTM and CDR2 is ANQGSEA. This CDR3 region has 12 residues. The CDR3 sequence is CSVDGLNTEAFF. In nucleotides, the CDR3 is TGCAGCGTTGATGGGCTTAACACTGAAGCTTTCTTT.